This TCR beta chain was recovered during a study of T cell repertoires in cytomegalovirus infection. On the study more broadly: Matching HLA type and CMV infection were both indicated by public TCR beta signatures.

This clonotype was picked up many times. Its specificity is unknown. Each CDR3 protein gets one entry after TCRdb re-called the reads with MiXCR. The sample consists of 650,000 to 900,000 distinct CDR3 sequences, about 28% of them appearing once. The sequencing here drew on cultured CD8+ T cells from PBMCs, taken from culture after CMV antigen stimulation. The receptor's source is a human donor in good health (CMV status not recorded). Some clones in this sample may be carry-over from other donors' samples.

CDR3 loop: CASSITDYNEQFF. The CDR3 DNA reads as TGTGCCAGCAGCATAACGGATTACAATGAGCAGTTCTTC. This chain uses TRBV11-2 with TRBJ2-1; D not resolved. Looked up from germline, CDR1 is SGHAT and CDR2 is FQNNGV. V was trimmed by 5 bases and J by 4 bases, leaving 9 bases between them. The length of the CDR3 is 13 residues.